Listed below are T cell receptor beta chains from one sample, sequenced in a study of glioma-infiltrating T cells after dendritic cell vaccination. This table comes from immunoSEQ multiplex PCR, and its TCRdb copy is limited to in-frame clones, with some not included. The table records about 32,000 clones, roughly nine tenths of them present only once. The specimen was blood, collected before dendritic cell vaccination. The receptors shown here come from a human donor with glioblastoma. Each CDR3 is given with its conserved first and last residue. A D gene is named only where the DNA matches it firmly. Part of the rows lack a size; the others show once, few, many or a class for expanded clones.

TRBD2,TRBJ2-1,.,TRBV5-5,CASSGGAYNEQFF,TGTGCCAGCAGCGGGGGGGCCTACAATGAGCAGTTCTTC
.,TRBJ1-3,few,TRBV7-2,CASSQGTLSGNTIYF,TGTGCCAGCAGCCAAGGGACACTCTCTGGAAACACCATATATTTT
.,TRBJ1-5,.,TRBV6-1,CASRQVNNQPQHF,TGTGCCAGCAGGCAGGTAAACAATCAGCCCCAGCATTTT
TRBD2,TRBJ2-3,.,TRBV5-8,CASSLASTSGGVFTDTQYF,TGTGCCAGCAGCTTGGCCTCGACTAGCGGGGGAGTATTCACAGATACGCAGTATTTT
.,TRBJ1-5,few,TRBV23-1,CASDRNQPQHF,TGCGCCAGTGACAGGAATCAGCCCCAGCATTTT
TRBD1,TRBJ1-2,once,TRBV19,CASSWGQDYGYTF,TGTGCCAGTAGTTGGGGACAGGATTATGGCTACACCTTC
.,TRBJ2-1,.,TRBV6-5,CASSLSGTAYNEQFF,TGTGCCAGCAGCCTGTCCGGGACTGCCTACAATGAGCAGTTCTTC
.,TRBJ1-1,.,TRBV6-5,CASSLRTADTEAFF,TGTGCCAGCAGTTTGCGGACAGCCGACACTGAAGCTTTCTTT
.,TRBJ2-1,.,TRBV30,CAWRGGFPYEQFF,TGTGCCTGGAGGGGGGGATTTCCGTATGAGCAGTTCTTC
.,TRBJ2-7,.,TRBV7-2,CASSLGGTADEQYF,TGTGCCAGCAGCTTAGGGGGGACTGCTGACGAGCAGTACTTC
.,TRBJ1-3,.,TRBV7-9,CASSLRGGGNTIYF,TGTGCCAGCAGCTTACGGGGAGGCGGAAACACCATATATTTT
.,TRBJ2-5,.,TRBV5-1,CASSLGQIQETQYF,TGCGCCAGCAGCTTGGGACAAATTCAAGAGACCCAGTACTTC
TRBD1,TRBJ1-6,.,TRBV19,CATSGTGDNSPLHF,TGTGCCACAAGCGGGACAGGGGATAATTCCCCCCTCCACTTT
TRBD1,TRBJ2-1,few,TRBV10-2,CASSYPGQGTNEQFF,TGCGCCAGCAGTTACCCGGGACAGGGGACCAATGAGCAGTTCTTC
.,TRBJ2-1,.,TRBV5-4,CASSLGGVGPYNEQFF,TGTGCCAGCAGCTTGGGCGGGGTAGGGCCCTACAATGAGCAGTTCTTC
.,TRBJ2-6,.,TRBV7-9,CASSLSAGANVLTF,TGTGCCAGCAGCTTATCCGCTGGGGCCAACGTCCTGACTTTC
TRBD1,TRBJ2-7,.,TRBV7-2,CASSPRDPGQGFSSYEQYF,TGTGCCAGCAGCCCCCGGGATCCGGGACAGGGTTTTTCGTCCTACGAGCAGTACTTC
.,TRBJ1-1,.,TRBV5-4,CASSSSGAMNTEAFF,TGTGCCAGCAGCTCGAGTGGAGCCATGAACACTGAAGCTTTCTTT
.,TRBJ2-1,once,TRBV5-6,CASSLESTGSSYNEQFF,TGTGCCAGCAGCTTGGAATCTACGGGGAGCTCCTACAATGAGCAGTTCTTC
TRBD2,TRBJ2-5,.,TRBV5-1,CASSLEPSGGNQETQYF,TGCGCCAGCAGCTTGGAGCCTAGCGGGGGGAACCAAGAGACCCAGTACTTC
.,TRBJ1-6,.,TRBV11-1,CASSPLGAGRDVSNSPLHF,TGTGCCAGCAGCCCCTTAGGGGCAGGCAGGGATGTATCGAATTCACCCCTCCACTTT
.,TRBJ2-5,.,TRBV6-4,CASSSRTLCQETQYF,TGTGCCAGCAGTTCGAGGACACTATGCCAAGAGACCCAGTACTTC
.,TRBJ1-3,.,TRBV18,CASSPHGDTIYF,TGTGCCAGCTCACCACACGGAGACACCATATATTTT
TRBD1,TRBJ1-5,.,TRBV6-1,CASSWDRSNQPQHF,TGTGCCAGCAGTTGGGACAGGAGCAATCAGCCCCAGCATTTT
TRBD1,TRBJ2-2,.,TRBV4-2,CASSPDRWLSGELFF,TGTGCCAGCAGCCCGGACAGGTGGTTGAGCGGGGAGCTGTTTTTT
.,TRBJ2-7,.,TRBV27,CASSGDTSSYEQYF,TGTGCCAGCAGTGGGGACACCAGCTCCTACGAGCAGTACTTC
.,TRBJ2-2,.,TRBV6-5,CASSYSSGAGELFF,TGTGCCAGCAGTTACTCATCAGGGGCCGGGGAGCTGTTTTTT
.,TRBJ2-1,.,TRBV2,CASSESEHGEQFF,TGTGCCAGCAGTGAATCGGAGCATGGTGAGCAGTTCTTC
.,TRBJ1-1,.,TRBV5-4,CASSLGLDSGRRHTEAFF,TGTGCCAGCAGCTTGGGCTTGGACAGCGGGAGAAGGCACACTGAAGCTTTCTTT
TRBD1,TRBJ2-7,.,TRBV7-6,CASSLGTGDGYEQYF,TGTGCCAGCAGCTTAGGGACAGGGGACGGCTACGAGCAGTACTTC
.,TRBJ1-1,.,TRBV6-6,CASSYGGTMNTEAFF,TGTGCCAGCAGTTATGGGGGGACTATGAACACTGAAGCTTTCTTT
.,TRBJ2-3,.,TRBV2,CASSLRRGTDTQYF,TGTGCCAGCAGCCTACGCCGGGGGACAGATACGCAGTATTTT
TRBD2,TRBJ2-7,.,TRBV4-2,CASSQDRAGGPDEQYF,TGTGCCAGCAGCCAAGACCGGGCGGGGGGGCCGGACGAGCAGTACTTC
TRBD1,TRBJ1-1,.,TRBV5-8,CASSLAGQGALPRNTEAFF,TGTGCCAGCAGCTTGGCGGGACAGGGGGCCTTACCACGGAACACTGAAGCTTTCTTT
.,TRBJ2-5,once,TRBV5-8,CASSLESPGETQYF,TGTGCCAGCAGCTTGGAGTCACCGGGAGAGACCCAGTACTTC
.,TRBJ1-3,.,TRBV10-3,CAIQGDGNTIYF,TGTGCCATTCAGGGCGACGGAAACACCATATATTTT
.,TRBJ1-6,.,TRBV2,CASKRVRSYNSPLHF,TGTGCCAGCAAGCGAGTCCGCTCCTATAATTCCCCCCTCCACTTT
TRBD1,TRBJ1-1,.,TRBV7-9,CASRPGQGTEAFF,TGTGCCAGCAGACCGGGACAGGGGACTGAAGCTTTCTTT
.,TRBJ2-7,.,TRBV28,CASTPRGRGYEQYF,TGTGCCAGCACCCCTAGGGGCAGGGGATACGAGCAGTACTTC
.,TRBJ1-4,.,TRBV6-5,CASRPAGINEKLFF,TGTGCCAGCAGGCCCGCGGGAATTAATGAAAAACTGTTTTTT
TRBD1,TRBJ1-3,.,TRBV5-4,CASSSGQGAGGNTIYF,TGTGCCAGCAGCTCGGGACAGGGGGCAGGTGGAAACACCATATATTTT
.,TRBJ1-2,.,TRBV6-1,CASSDAGRWSYGYTF,TGTGCCAGCAGTGATGCAGGGCGGTGGTCCTATGGCTACACCTTC
.,TRBJ1-2,.,TRBV5-1,CASSGGQGYYGYTF,TGCGCCAGCAGCGGGGGCCAGGGATACTATGGCTACACCTTC
.,TRBJ1-6,.,TRBV7-6,CASSPERSSYNSPLHF,TGTGCCAGCAGTCCCGAAAGGAGCTCCTATAATTCACCCCTCCACTTT
.,TRBJ1-6,.,TRBV4-2,CASGLEDSNNSPLHF,TGTGCCAGTGGGTTAGAGGACAGCAATAATTCACCCCTCCACTTT
TRBD1,TRBJ2-3,.,TRBV2,CASSRDRRTDTQYF,TGTGCCAGCAGCCGGGACAGGCGCACAGATACGCAGTATTTT
TRBD1,TRBJ2-7,.,TRBV27,CASSPPRQGRYEQYF,TGTGCCAGCAGTCCCCCCCGACAGGGGAGGTACGAGCAGTACTTC
.,TRBJ1-5,.,TRBV11-2,CASSLFGPNQPQHF,TGTGCCAGCAGCTTATTCGGTCCGAATCAGCCCCAGCATTTT
TRBD2,TRBJ2-3,.,TRBV4-1,CASSQEWGGLRGDTDTQYF,TGCGCCAGCAGCCAAGAGTGGGGGGGTTTGCGGGGAGACACAGATACGCAGTATTTT
.,TRBJ1-1,.,TRBV30,CAWGREGGIEAFF,TGTGCCTGGGGTAGGGAGGGGGGCATTGAAGCTTTCTTT
TRBD1,TRBJ1-5,.,TRBV25-1,CASRQTGKNQPQHF,TGTGCCAGCAGACAGACAGGGAAGAATCAGCCCCAGCATTTT